This T cell receptor (beta chain) was identified in a study of type 1 and type 2 diabetes patients listed by TCRdb under 2016. With regard to the full study: Eight or nine type 1 diabetes patients, a few type 2 diabetes patients and about six nondiabetic controls were recruited in China to form the cohort. In the study, high-throughput sequencing was used to profile TCRbeta repertoires so that type 1 diabetes, type 2 diabetes and nondiabetic individuals could be compared. When roughly 18-cycle amplification was compared with roughly 24-cycle amplification, V gene usage looked similar, suggesting that primer efficiencies were similar and PCR bias was random. Altogether, about 20 million paired-end reads were produced across the whole study. Type 2 diabetes patients were included as a disease comparison group for the type 1 diabetes patients. The TCRbeta libraries underwent paired-end sequencing on Illumina HiSeq 2000 or MiSeq instruments. Across the study, CD4+ and CD8+ T cells were positively selected from PBMCs using CD4 or CD8 MicroBeads on MACS columns. Broad study findings and their caveats: Type 2 diabetes patients had few highly-expanded CD4+ clones, median one, accounting for a median approximately 3.8% of reads. Study groups were not matched for age and gender, which possibly biased interpretation. In both CD4+ and CD8+ T cells, type 2 diabetes repertoires were highly diverse, with diversity significantly greater than that of type 1 diabetes repertoires. Type 2 diabetes and control samples had highly correlated V and J gene usage patterns, with an average between-sample correlation of approximately 0.97. Only a limited number of T2D and control samples were sequenced, so some T1D-only HECs might also appear in more T2D or control samples.

The CDR3 sequence holds 13 residues, the cysteine and phenylalanine included. CDR3 DNA is the only sequence kept; it has 39 bases, read in frame from the first base. Deletion took 8 bases off V and 0 bases off J, with a span of 10 bases between the germline ends. CDR1 and CDR2 are read off the germline V gene as ENHRY and SYGVKD. This clonotype was detected a few times. Its antigen is not yet known. The input lacks base qualities; no much larger clone sits a single base away. Sequencer: Illumina MiSeq. For TCRbeta CDR3 amplification, the template was genomic DNA taken from the sorted T cell subsets. The TCRbeta CDR3 region was amplified by multiplex PCR with 30 forward and 13 reverse primers. PCR products were purified with AMPure XP beads, after which indices and adaptors were added in a second roughly 24-cycle PCR. Before sequencing, the libraries were purified from gel with the QIAquick Gel Extraction Kit. The authors' analysis ran thus. FLASH was used to merge the paired-end reads, and IgBLAST was used to align the reads to IMGT V, D and J germline references. Reads with less than 70% alignment identity to germline references were removed, leaving roughly 12,000,000 reads across the study. CDR3 boundaries, reading frame and productivity were assigned following IMGT definitions. Highly-expanded clones were defined as clones at or above 1% of reads, and diversity was measured by normalized Shannon entropy. Unpaired two-tailed t-tests were used to test for differences in Shannon entropy between groups. The raw public reads went through TCRdb reprocessing: fastp at Q25, MiXCR clone calling, in-frame beta chains kept. One record per CDR3 amino acid sequence lists the most common genes and DNA. TCRdb, not the authors, supplied the V and J calls. Present in this sample are more than 250,000 distinct CDR3 sequences, more than 40% of which were seen just once. Roughly an eighth of the sample rests with the top ten.

Standard classification criteria for type 1 or type 2 diabetes were met by all diabetic patients, and glucose and C-peptide were assessed by WHO-recommended methods. Donors with other autoimmune diseases or infections within the previous four weeks were excluded from participation. Roughly 9.5 milliliters of peripheral blood were drawn from each participant. LymphoPrep density separation was used to isolate PBMCs. The chain couples TRBV10-3 to TRBJ1-1, with no confident D gene call. This receptor was taken from a man aged 18 to 30 with type 2 diabetes. Sequenced sample: peripheral blood mononuclear cells (PBMCs). CDR3 protein: CAICRTVNTEAFF. DNA sequence: TGTGCCATCTGTAGGACGGTGAACACTGAAGCTTTCTTT.